These 5 T cell receptor beta chains originate from one sample sequenced in a study of cytomegalovirus exposure and HLA in healthy donors. Researchers ran the PCR with 60 Vbeta and 13 Jbeta primers. Profiled with immunoSEQ multiplex PCR; TCRdb holds only in-frame clones, not every one. The data show 95,000 or so clones, 77% seen once. Sequencing used PBMCs. The source of these receptors is a middle-aged woman in good health and CMV-seronegative.

The rearrangement links TRBV6-5 to TRBJ2-7, with TRBD1 identical over 8 bases. V trimming: 6 bases; J trimming: 2 bases; junction bases outside the gene matches: 9. Germline V lookup: CDR1 MNHEY, CDR2 SVGAGI. The CDR3 loop spans 15 amino acids. The CDR3 region has the DNA TGTGCCAGCAGCACTCCGGGACAGGCAACCTACGAGCAGTACTTC. Translating it yields CASSTPGQATYEQYF.

CDR3 protein: CASSLTGRGTEAFF. The DNA for the CDR3 is TGTGCCAGCAGCTTAACAGGGCGTGGAACTGAAGCTTTCTTT. The J gene is TRBJ1-1, the V gene TRBV9; possibly TRBD1 for D (6 bases). Trimming pared 4 bases from V and 5 bases from J, leaving 15 bases between. The CDR3 runs 14 residues. Germline V gives CDR1 SGDLS, CDR2 YYNGEE. Using reference TRBV9 and TRBJ1-1 for the parts outside the CDR3, the full variable domain is DSGVTQTPKHLITATGQRVTLRCSPRSGDLSVYWYQQSLDQGLQFLIQYYNGEERAKGNILERFSAQQFPDLHSELNLSSLELGDSALYFCASSLTGRGTEAFFGQGTRLTVV.

The CDR3 sequence is CASGLNSFGELFF. CDR3 nucleotide sequence: TGTGCTAGTGGTTTGAATAGTTTCGGGGAGCTGTTTTTT. The V and J genes are TRBV12-5 and TRBJ2-2; D remains ambiguous. The V end was cut by 2 bases, the J end by 7 bases, with 8 bases between. The germline V gene encodes CDR1 LGHNT and CDR2 FRNRAP. CDR3 length: 13 amino acids.

V is TRBV2 and J is TRBJ1-5; 9 positions match TRBD1. CDR3 length: 15 amino acids. Germline V lookup: CDR1 SNHLY, CDR2 FYNNEI. V dropped 8 bases and J dropped 5; count of bases not matched to a gene: 10. The CDR3 sequence is CASSLWDRADQPQHF. CDR3 nucleotide sequence: TGTGCCAGCTCCCTTTGGGACAGGGCGGATCAGCCCCAGCATTTT. The whole variable domain, filled in from reference TRBV2 and TRBJ1-5, reads EPEVTQTPSHQVTQMGQEVILRCVPISNHLYFYWYRQILGQKVEFLVSFYNNEISEKSEIFDDQFSVERPDGSNFTLKIRSTKLEDSAMYFCASSLWDRADQPQHFGDGTRLSIL.

The V call is TRBV5-1, the J call TRBJ1-6, with D maybe TRBD1 (5 bases). The CDR3 length is 17 residues. Germline assignment: CDR1 SGHRS and CDR2 YFSETQ. Deletions cut 4 bases from V and 7 bases from J, with 21 bases between. DNA of the CDR3: TGCGCCAGCAGCCGAGCCGCCTTAACAGGCCTCAATTCACCCCTCCACTTT. The encoded protein is CASSRAALTGLNSPLHF.